This TCR beta chain is drawn from a study of regulatory T cells in long-lasting Graves disease. CDR3 length equals 13 residues. Germline CDR1 is GTSNPN and CDR2 is SVGIG (reference sequence). Trimming took 2 bases from V and 1 from J, leaving 8 bases between them. This clonotype was counted ten times or more. Arm-PCR with iRepertoire HTBI primers amplified the CDR3 regions for these TCR beta libraries. MiXCR, run by TCRdb on the multiplex PCR reads, gives a single entry per CDR3 protein. The data contain 450,000 to 600,000 distinct CDR3 sequences, about 16% of them singletons. Noted time point: newly diagnosed GD, antithyroid drugs for less than 3 months. The TCR library was made from RNA extracted from PBMCs. These data are also associated with another study on T cells in Graves' hyperthyroidism and ophthalmopathy.

The receptor was derived from a man aged 40-50 years with Graves disease. The sample in question was peripheral blood mononuclear cells (PBMCs), obtained at new diagnosis, from a patient treated with antithyroid drugs. V and J are TRBV30 and TRBJ1-1; D is ambiguous. The CDR3 region is CAWSRLKNTEAFF. The CDR3 region has the DNA TGTGCCTGGAGTAGGCTGAAGAACACTGAAGCTTTCTTT.